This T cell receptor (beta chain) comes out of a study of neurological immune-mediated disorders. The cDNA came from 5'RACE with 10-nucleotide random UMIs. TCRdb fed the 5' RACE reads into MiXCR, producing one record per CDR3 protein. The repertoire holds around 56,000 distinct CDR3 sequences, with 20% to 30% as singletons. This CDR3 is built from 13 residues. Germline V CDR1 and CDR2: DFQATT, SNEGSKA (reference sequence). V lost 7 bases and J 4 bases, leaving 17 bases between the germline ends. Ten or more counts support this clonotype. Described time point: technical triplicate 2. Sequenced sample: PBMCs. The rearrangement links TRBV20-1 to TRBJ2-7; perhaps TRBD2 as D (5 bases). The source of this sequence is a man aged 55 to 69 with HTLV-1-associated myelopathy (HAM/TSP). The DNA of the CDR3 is TGCAGTGTTAACCCAGGAGGAAATTACGAGCAGTACTTC. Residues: CSVNPGGNYEQYF.